This entry lists 29 T cell receptor beta chains sequenced from one sample in a study of blood T cell repertoires in COVID-19. The method was immunoSEQ multiplex PCR; TCRdb's version includes in-frame clones alone and lacks a portion of them. The sample lists about 380,000 clones, approximately 88% seen once, with 0.95% to 1.5% in the top ten. The sample taken for sequencing was peripheral blood. These receptors were obtained from a middle-aged man with acute or convalescent COVID-19.

The J gene is TRBJ1-2, the V gene TRBV6-5; D is uncertain. The CDR3 totals 13 residues. V dropped 1 base and J dropped 4 bases, with 7 bases sitting between them. Germline V gene sequence: CDR1 MNHEY, CDR2 SVGAGI. CDR3: CASSYYTSYGYTF. The CDR3 region has the DNA TGTGCCAGCAGTTACTACACCTCCTATGGCTACACCTTC.

The chain couples TRBV6-4 to TRBJ2-5; 10 bases match TRBD2. Germline assignment: CDR1 MRHNA and CDR2 SNTAGT. The V and J ends lost 5 bases and 5 bases, in that order; junction bases with no gene match: 8. The CDR3 has 15 amino acids. CDR3 amino acids: CASSRLAGYGETQYF. Here the CDR3 DNA reads TGTGCCAGCAGTCGACTAGCGGGCTATGGGGAGACCCAGTACTTC.

The genes are TRBV28 and TRBJ2-1, with a possible D match to TRBD2 (5 bases). Germline CDR1 is MDHEN and CDR2 is SYDVKM. The CDR3 has 12 amino acids. Trimming left V 6 bases short and J 4 bases short, with 7 bases between. The CDR3 region is CASSPGYNEQFF. The DNA of the CDR3 is TGTGCCAGCAGCCCGGGATACAATGAGCAGTTCTTC. The variable domain in full, with the rest retrieved from reference TRBV28 and TRBJ2-1, is DVKVTQSSRYLVKRTGEKVFLECVQDMDHENMFWYRQDPGLGLRLIYFSYDVKMKEKGDIPEGYSVSREKKERFSLILESASTNQTSMYLCASSPGYNEQFFGPGTRLTVL.

The rearrangement links TRBV2 to TRBJ2-2; TRBD2 agrees at 10 bases. Germline lookup yields CDR1 SNHLY and CDR2 FYNNEI. The CDR3 length is 15 residues. The J segment lost 5 bases and the V segment lost 4 bases, leaving 4 bases of the junction unmatched. In DNA form, the CDR3 reads TGTGCCAGCAGTGTCGGACTAGCGGTTACCGGGGAGCTGTTTTTT. Translated, it gives CASSVGLAVTGELFF. Based on the CDR3 plus reference TRBV2 and TRBJ2-2, the full variable domain is EPEVTQTPSHQVTQMGQEVILRCVPISNHLYFYWYRQILGQKVEFLVSFYNNEISEKSEIFDDQFSVERPDGSNFTLKIRSTKLEDSAMYFCASSVGLAVTGELFFGEGSRLTVL.

This rearrangement joins TRBV6-5 to TRBJ2-3, with 9 bases aligning to TRBD1. CDR1 and CDR2 from the germline V gene are MNHEY and SVGAGI. The J segment lost 3 bases and the V segment lost 0 bases, leaving 4 bases of the junction unmatched. The CDR3 spans 16 residues. In DNA form, the CDR3 reads TGTGCCAGCAGTTACTCGGGACAGGGTTTAACAGATACGCAGTATTTT. Translated, it gives CASSYSGQGLTDTQYF.

The chain carries TRBV27 and TRBJ2-1; 10 positions agree with TRBD1. The CDR3 spans 15 residues. Trimming at V came to 6 bases and at J to 4 bases, leaving 6 bases not matched to a gene. In germline, CDR1 is MNHEY, CDR2 SMNVEV (reference sequence). In DNA, the CDR3 is TGTGCCAGCAGGTGGGGACAGGGGCTTTACAATGAGCAGTTCTTC. Protein: CASRWGQGLYNEQFF.

The genes are TRBV7-9 and TRBJ2-5; a possible D gene is TRBD1 (6 bases). The CDR3 loop spans 15 amino acids. Germline values: CDR1 SEHNR, CDR2 FQNEAQ (reference sequence). Trimming removed 5 bases at V and 3 bases at J, with 16 bases between. CDR3 bases: TGTGCCAGCAGCACCCCCTCGAGGGACAAAGAGACCCAGTACTTC. Encoded protein: CASSTPSRDKETQYF.

The V call is TRBV11-2, the J call TRBJ2-7; D perhaps matches TRBD1 (6 bases). There are 15 residues in the CDR3. Germline values: CDR1 SGHAT, CDR2 FQNNGV. V was pared by 4 bases and J by 3 bases, with 16 bases between. CDR3 sequence reads: CASSSLRQVNYEQYF. The CDR3 DNA reads as TGTGCCAGCAGCTCCCTGAGACAGGTAAACTACGAGCAGTACTTC.

This chain joins TRBV6-6 and TRBJ1-1; 9 bases agree with TRBD1. The CDR3 is made up of 17 amino acids. Germline V gene sequence: CDR1 MNHNY, CDR2 SVGAGI (reference sequence). With V trimmed by 6 bases and J by 0 bases, 11 bases remained unmatched. CDR3 loop: CASSRGQGKLMNTEAFF. The CDR3 coding sequence is TGTGCCAGCAGCCGAGGACAGGGGAAATTGATGAACACTGAAGCTTTCTTT.

The V call is TRBV4-3, the J call TRBJ2-1; the match to TRBD2 covers 11 bases. CDR3 length equals 18 residues. The germline gives CDR1 LGHNA, CDR2 YSLEER. J was trimmed by 4 bases and V by 1 base; bases with no gene match: 9. For the CDR3, the DNA is TGCGCCAGCAGCCAAGGGCCGGATAGCGGGGGGGCATACAATGAGCAGTTCTTC. This gives the protein CASSQGPDSGGAYNEQFF.

The CDR3 region has the DNA TGTGCCAGCAGTTACTCGACAGCTAAACCCTACGAGCAGTACTTC. This gives the protein CASSYSTAKPYEQYF. This rearrangement joins TRBV6-5 to TRBJ2-7; possibly TRBD1 for D (5 bases). This CDR3 region has 15 residues. With 0 bases removed from V and 2 bases from J, the gap between germline ends came to 11 bases. Germline lookup yields CDR1 MNHEY and CDR2 SVGAGI.

V usage is TRBV7-9 and J usage is TRBJ1-2, with D possibly TRBD1 on 5 matching bases. Looked up from germline, CDR1 is SEHNR and CDR2 is FQNEAQ (reference sequence). The CDR3 is 15 amino acids. V was clipped by 1 base and J by 2 bases, with 11 bases between them. The CDR3 is CASSLDTGVNYGYTF. DNA for the CDR3: TGTGCCAGCAGCTTAGACACAGGCGTCAACTATGGCTACACCTTC.

The chain links TRBV3-1 (or the pseudogene TRBV3-2) to TRBJ1-1; unclear D gene. The CDR3 has 13 amino acids. CDR1 LGHDT and CDR2 YNNKEL come from the germline V gene (reference sequence). Trimming cost V 1 base and J 5 bases, with 8 bases left between them. The CDR3 protein is CASSQVPRTEAFF. CDR3 nucleotide sequence: TGTGCCAGCAGCCAAGTTCCCCGGACTGAAGCTTTCTTT.

This chain connects TRBV3-1 (or the pseudogene TRBV3-2) to TRBJ2-5; the match to TRBD2 covers 12 bases. Trimming removed 2 bases from V and 5 bases from J; junction bases left unmatched: 9. The CDR3 is 17 residues long. Germline V gives CDR1 LGHDT, CDR2 YNNKEL (reference sequence). The CDR3 is CASSQRLAGVYRETQYF. The CDR3 DNA is TGTGCCAGCAGCCAAAGACTAGCGGGAGTATACCGGGAGACCCAGTACTTC.

Comment on this clone: This sample also contains other DNA sequences that code for the same CDR3. The rearrangement joins TRBV9 to TRBJ2-5, with D uncertain. Germline V gives CDR1 SGDLS, CDR2 YYNGEE. CDR3 size: 14 residues. The V and J ends lost 0 bases and 1 base respectively, with 7 bases between them. The CDR3 sequence is CASSVGSSQETQYF. Written as DNA, the CDR3 is TGTGCCAGCAGCGTAGGAAGCTCCCAAGAGACCCAGTACTTC.

The genes are TRBV5-8 and TRBJ1-4; TRBD1 agrees at 8 bases. Germline V gives CDR1 SGHTS, CDR2 YDEGEE. Unmatched junction bases numbered 8, after V lost 1 base and J lost 0 bases. The CDR3 has 18 amino acids. The CDR3 loop reads CASSLTGGKPATNEKLFF. CDR3 coding DNA: TGTGCCAGCAGCTTGACAGGGGGAAAACCCGCAACTAATGAAAAACTGTTTTTT.

The chain combines TRBV3-1 (or the pseudogene TRBV3-2) with TRBJ1-5; TRBD1 matches 7 bases. V lost 2 bases, J lost 6 bases, and 10 bases stayed unmatched. The CDR3 spans 16 residues. Germline lookup yields CDR1 LGHDT and CDR2 YNNKEL (reference sequence). CDR3 residues: CASSQWKGASGQPQHF. The CDR3, as DNA: TGTGCCAGCAGCCAATGGAAGGGGGCGAGCGGTCAGCCCCAGCATTTT.

The gene calls are TRBV7-2 and TRBJ1-5, with 9 bases identical to TRBD1. Per germline, CDR1 SGHTA and CDR2 FQGNSA. Trimming at V came to 1 base and at J to 6 bases, leaving 4 bases not matched to a gene. The CDR3 is made up of 15 amino acids. CDR3 DNA sequence: TGTGCCAGCAGCTTAGGGGACAGGGTGATTCAGCCCCAGCATTTT. Amino acids: CASSLGDRVIQPQHF. The variable domain in full, with the rest retrieved from reference TRBV7-2 and TRBJ1-5, is GAGVSQSPSNKVTEKGKDVELRCDPISGHTALYWYRQSLGQGLEFLIYFQGNSAPDKSGLPSDRFSAERTGGSVSTLTIQRTQQEDSAVYLCASSLGDRVIQPQHFGDGTRLSIL.

The V gene is TRBV13, the J gene TRBJ2-5; D is perhaps TRBD2 (6 bases). The CDR3 totals 13 residues. CDR1 is PRHDT, CDR2 FYEKMQ, per germline (reference sequence). The ends were cut back, 5 bases at V and 3 bases at J, with 10 bases in the middle. The CDR3 DNA reads as TGTGCCAGCAGCCCACGACTAGAAGAGACCCAGTACTTC. This encodes CASSPRLEETQYF. Filled out from reference TRBV13 and TRBJ2-5, the complete variable domain reads AAGVIQSPRHLIKEKRETATLKCYPIPRHDTVYWYQQGPGQDPQFLISFYEKMQSDKGSIPDRFSAQQFSDYHSELNMSSLELGDSALYFCASSPRLEETQYFGPGTRLLVL.

This sequence joins TRBV7-3 and TRBJ2-7; 8 nucleotides match TRBD2. CDR1 and CDR2 (germline): SGHTA, FQGTGA. This CDR3 contains 13 residues. With 2 bases clipped from V and 7 bases from J, the junction kept 4 bases outside the gene matches. CDR3 coding DNA: TGTGCCAGCAGCTTAGGCGGGGGGAGAGAGCAGTACTTC. It is translated as CASSLGGGREQYF. Drawing the rest from reference TRBV7-3 and TRBJ2-7, the complete variable domain is GAGVSQTPSNKVTEKGKYVELRCDPISGHTALYWYRQSLGQGPEFLIYFQGTGAADDSGLPNDRFFAVRPEGSVSTLKIQRTERGDSAVYLCASSLGGGREQYFGPGTRLTVT.

The chain is built from TRBV6-6 and TRBJ1-1; D possibly corresponds to TRBD1 (6 bases). Trimming took 6 bases from V and 5 from J, leaving 16 bases between them. Per the germline V gene, CDR1 is MNHNY and CDR2 is SVGAGI (reference sequence). The CDR3 consists of 14 residues. CDR3 region: CASSDGGPRTEAFF. The CDR3 DNA sequence: TGTGCCAGCAGCGACGGGGGGCCGCGGACTGAAGCTTTCTTT.

This rearrangement joins TRBV19 to TRBJ2-7; D is ambiguous. Germline V lookup: CDR1 LNHDA, CDR2 SQIVND (reference sequence). Between the trimmed V and J ends, which lost 5 bases and 2 bases, there was a span of 13 bases. The CDR3 has 14 residues. CDR3 region: CASSLGTRPYEQYF. The CDR3 DNA follows: TGTGCCAGTAGTTTGGGCACTCGGCCCTACGAGCAGTACTTC.

The CDR3 bases are TGTGCCAGCACCCTGGTTGGCTCGAACTATGGCTACACCTTC. Its translation is CASTLVGSNYGYTF. The J gene is TRBJ1-2, the V gene TRBV28; D remains unclear. The CDR3 totals 14 residues. Germline V gene data show CDR1 as MDHEN and CDR2 as SYDVKM. V gave up 7 bases and J gave up 2 bases, with 14 bases separating them.

The chain couples TRBV7-9 to TRBJ1-5; no definite D call. This CDR3 comprises 13 residues. Germline-derived CDR1 and CDR2 are SEHNR and FQNEAQ (reference sequence). V gave up 3 bases and J gave up 4 bases, with 7 bases separating them. The CDR3 bases are TGTGCCAGCAGCTTGGAGCAGAATCAGCCCCAGCATTTT. It codes for CASSLEQNQPQHF.

Only one count was recorded for this clone. V usage is TRBV11-2 and J usage is TRBJ2-7; D is possibly TRBD1 (5 bases). The CDR3 loop spans 14 amino acids. V was clipped by 1 base and J by 2 bases, with 9 bases between them. The germline CDR1 and CDR2 sequences are SGHAT and FQNNGV. DNA of the CDR3: TGTGCCAGCAGCTTAGGGACACAGACCTACGAGCAGTACTTC. Encoded protein: CASSLGTQTYEQYF. Supplemented by reference TRBV11-2 and TRBJ2-7, the full variable domain reads EAGVAQSPRYKIIEKRQSVAFWCNPISGHATLYWYQQILGQGPKLLIQFQNNGVVDDSQLPKDRFSAERLKGVDSTLKIQPAKLEDSAVYLCASSLGTQTYEQYFGPGTRLTVT.

This sequence joins TRBV6-5 and TRBJ1-2; 9 nucleotides align to TRBD1. This CDR3 comprises 14 residues. Germline CDR1 and CDR2: MNHEY and SVGAGI. The V segment lost 5 bases and the J segment 2 bases; nucleotides outside the gene matches: 3. The chain's CDR3 is CASSPGQGNYGYTF. DNA of the CDR3: TGTGCCAGCAGTCCGGGACAGGGCAACTATGGCTACACCTTC.

The chain combines TRBV3-1 (or the pseudogene TRBV3-2) with TRBJ2-1, with TRBD1 identical over 7 bases. CDR3 size: 13 residues. J gave up 9 bases and V 5 bases, and 7 bases lay outside the gene matches. The germline V gene has CDR1 LGHDT and CDR2 YNNKEL (reference sequence). The CDR3 sequence is CASSDDRDTEQFF. CDR3 coding DNA: TGTGCCAGCAGCGACGACAGGGACACTGAGCAGTTCTTC.

This chain connects TRBV5-6 to TRBJ2-7; D remains unclear. CDR3 length: 14 residues. Deletions cut 5 bases from V and 6 bases from J, with 18 bases between. The V gene's germline CDR1 is SGHDT and CDR2 YYEEEE. The CDR3 DNA follows: TGTGCCAGCAGTCCCCAACCGGGTCCCCCCGAGCAGTACTTC. Translating it yields CASSPQPGPPEQYF.

The chain is built from TRBV6-2 or TRBV6-3 and TRBJ1-2, with TRBD1 as a possible D gene (6 bases). Germline V gene sequence: CDR1 MNHEY, CDR2 SVGEGT. Trimming shortened V by 6 bases and J by 0 bases, and 14 bases separated the two germline ends. The CDR3 consists of 15 residues. The CDR3 DNA reads TGTGCCAGCAGCCAATACAGGGTCCCTAACTATGGCTACACCTTC. Its protein is CASSQYRVPNYGYTF.